This T cell receptor beta chain comes out of a study of blood T cell repertoires in COVID-19. At the level of the study: Samples taken during acute and convalescent COVID-19 were collected in the United States, Italy and Spain. T cells, B-cell-depleted T cells, or PBMCs supplied cDNA or gDNA.

In the original processing: Reference gene primer amplification gave nucleated cell count estimates. This table comes from immunoSEQ multiplex PCR, and its TCRdb copy is limited to in-frame clones, with some not included. V, J and clone size derive from that table, while D and trimming were established from the DNA sequence. Of 650,000 to 800,000 clones listed, around 90% are singletons. Germline V gives CDR1 MGHRA, CDR2 YSYEKL. V lost 5 bases, J lost 7 bases, and 23 bases lay in between. CDR3 length: 17 residues. This TCR was recovered from a woman aged 18-35 years with acute or convalescent COVID-19. This chain joins TRBV4-1 and TRBJ1-4; possible D gene TRBD1, 6 bases. The sequencing input was peripheral blood. The CDR3 is CASSLGPTIWTVEKLFF. The CDR3 nucleotides are TGCGCCAGCAGCTTGGGACCGACTATATGGACAGTTGAAAAACTGTTTTTT.